The 3 T cell receptor beta chains below were found in one sample sequenced in a study of human T cells and chemical hapten exposure. TCRdb reanalysed the RACE reads using MiXCR and keeps one entry per CDR3 protein. The sample carries roughly 69,000 distinct CDR3 sequences, 10% to 13% recorded once. Documented time point: patch test 2, 6 weeks after DPC sensitization. Treatment: therapeutic diphenylcyclopropenone sensitization with weekly scalp DPC. The sequencing used whole blood, collected in connection with sensitization to the hapten diphenylcyclopropenone (DPC). Source of these receptors: a woman aged 45-65 years with alopecia areata. Some clones in this sample may be carry-over from other donors' samples.

This clonotype was counted at least ten times. The chain carries TRBV7-9 and TRBJ1-6; D unresolved. The CDR3 sequence is 11 residues long. The germline CDR1 and CDR2 sequences are SEHNR and FQNEAQ (reference sequence). V gave up 5 bases and J gave up 10 bases, with 6 bases separating them. CDR3 nucleotides: TGTGCCAGCAGCCCGAACTCACCCCTCCACTTT. Residues: CASSPNSPLHF.

This clonotype was found a few times. This chain uses TRBV9 with TRBJ2-1; TRBD1 agrees at 8 bases. The CDR3 length is 18 residues. V shed 0 bases and J 2 bases; nucleotides not matched to a gene: 10. The germline V gene encodes CDR1 SGDLS and CDR2 YYNGEE. The CDR3 DNA sequence: TGTGCCAGCAGCGTAGGGACAGGGTTCGGGGTCACCTACAATGAGCAGTTCTTC. Translated: CASSVGTGFGVTYNEQFF.

The chain couples TRBV10-3 to TRBJ2-2, with 8 positions matching TRBD1. This CDR3 comprises 17 residues. With V trimmed by 4 bases and J by 0 bases, 7 bases remained unmatched. Germline V gene sequence: CDR1 ENHRY, CDR2 SYGVKD. The CDR3 nucleotides read TGTGCCATCAGTGCCCGGGACAGGACAGCGAACACCGGGGAGCTGTTTTTT. Protein sequence: CAISARDRTANTGELFF.